This entry lists 22 T cell receptor beta chains sequenced from one sample in a study of T cells in Graves' hyperthyroidism and ophthalmopathy. Regions amplified from RNA transcripts were the TCR beta CDR3 regions. HTBI primers were employed in a first-round RT-PCR of the TCR CDR3. A single record per CDR3 protein comes from TCRdb applying MiXCR to the multiplex PCR reads. This sample yields fewer than 350,000 distinct CDR3 sequences, of which around 23% are seen a single time; roughly 52% belongs to the top ten. Material for sequencing was blood. These receptors were obtained from a woman between 45 and 60 years old with Graves' hyperthyroidism.

This clonotype was counted many times. The chain employs TRBV5-5 and TRBJ1-5; TRBD1 matches at 9 bases. V dropped 4 bases and J dropped 8; count of bases not matched to a gene: 10. Germline CDR1 reads SGHKS; CDR2 reads YYEKEE (reference sequence). The CDR3 totals 15 residues. CDR3 bases: TGTGCCAGCAGCACCGGGACAGGGTCTCTTGAGCCCCAGCATTTT. This translates into CASSTGTGSLEPQHF.

J is TRBJ2-2 and V is TRBV20-1; 7 bases match TRBD1. Germline CDR1 reads DFQATT; CDR2 reads SNEGSKA (reference sequence). After removal of 6 bases from V and 4 bases from J, the junction contained 5 bases not matched to a gene. This CDR3 spans 13 amino acids. The DNA of the CDR3 is TGCAGTGCCCTAGGGGGCAGCACCGGGGAGCTGTTTTTT. Protein: CSALGGSTGELFF.

Many counts were recorded for this clonotype. V usage is TRBV28 and J usage is TRBJ1-6; 9 bases align to TRBD1. The CDR3 spans 14 residues. Germline assignment: CDR1 MDHEN and CDR2 SYDVKM. V trimming: 6 bases; J trimming: 7 bases; junction bases outside the gene matches: 4. The CDR3 DNA reads TGTGCCAGCAGCGGGGACAGGGTGAATTCACCCCTCCACTTT. Translating gives CASSGDRVNSPLHF. Full variable domain (rest looked up from reference TRBV28 and TRBJ1-6): DVKVTQSSRYLVKRTGEKVFLECVQDMDHENMFWYRQDPGLGLRLIYFSYDVKMKEKGDIPEGYSVSREKKERFSLILESASTNQTSMYLCASSGDRVNSPLHFGNGTRLTVT.

This clonotype has only a few counts. The rearrangement uses TRBV9 and TRBJ2-7; 16 bases match TRBD2. This CDR3 has 19 amino acids. Germline CDR1 is SGDLS and CDR2 is YYNGEE. The J segment lost 5 bases and the V segment lost 0 bases, leaving 11 bases of the junction unmatched. The chain's CDR3 is CASSVGMGTSGRAWDEQYF. The CDR3 region has the DNA TGTGCCAGCAGCGTAGGAATGGGGACTAGCGGGAGGGCTTGGGACGAGCAGTACTTC.

This clonotype showed up just a few times. The chain links TRBV18 to TRBJ2-1; no reliable D call. The ends were cut back, 2 bases at V and 1 base at J, with 9 bases in the middle. Germline V gene lookup returns CDR1 KGHSH and CDR2 LQKENI. The CDR3 is made up of 15 amino acids. The CDR3 spells CASSPWRNSYNEQFF. CDR3 in DNA: TGTGCCAGCTCACCATGGCGTAATTCCTACAATGAGCAGTTCTTC. The full variable domain, its missing parts supplied by reference TRBV18 and TRBJ2-1, is NAGVMQNPRHLVRRRGQEARLRCSPMKGHSHVYWYRQLPEEGLKFMVYLQKENIIDESGMPKERFSAEFPKEGPSILRIQQVVRGDSAAYFCASSPWRNSYNEQFFGPGTRLTVL.

This clonotype appeared a few times. This chain connects TRBV11-2 to TRBJ1-4; D gene uncertain. Germline values: CDR1 SGHAT, CDR2 FQNNGV. Trimming took off 5 bases at V and 0 bases at J, with 10 bases between the two ends. This CDR3 contains 15 residues. Here the CDR3 reads CASSPLWTTNEKLFF. The CDR3 DNA follows: TGTGCCAGCAGCCCCCTCTGGACAACTAATGAAAAACTGTTTTTT. The full variable domain, its missing parts supplied by reference TRBV11-2 and TRBJ1-4, is EAGVAQSPRYKIIEKRQSVAFWCNPISGHATLYWYQQILGQGPKLLIQFQNNGVVDDSQLPKDRFSAERLKGVDSTLKIQPAKLEDSAVYLCASSPLWTTNEKLFFGSGTQLSVL.

The sample holds a few counts of this clonotype. This chain links TRBV5-4 with TRBJ2-5; TRBD1 matches 7 bases. Germline V gene sequence: CDR1 SGHNT, CDR2 YYREEE (reference sequence). The CDR3 is 14 residues long. The V and J ends lost 4 bases and 3 bases, in that order; junction bases with no gene match: 6. This CDR3 reads CASSRPTGEETQYF. The CDR3 nucleotides read TGTGCCAGCAGCCGCCCTACAGGGGAAGAGACCCAGTACTTC.

This clonotype was detected many times. The chain combines TRBV24-1 with TRBJ2-2; 7 bases align to TRBD1. Trimming at V came to 9 bases and at J to 4 bases, leaving 4 bases not matched to a gene. Germline V lookup: CDR1 KGHDR, CDR2 SFDVKD. CDR3 length: 13 amino acids. Here the CDR3 reads CATGQATTGELFF. In nucleotides, the CDR3 is TGTGCCACCGGACAGGCGACCACCGGGGAGCTGTTTTTT.

This clonotype showed up just once. This chain links TRBV11-2 with TRBJ2-1; a possible D gene is TRBD1 (5 bases). V lost 2 bases, J lost 10 bases, and 21 bases lay in between. CDR1 SGHAT and CDR2 FQNNGV come from the germline V gene. This CDR3 comprises 16 residues. The CDR3: CASSLLKGARGREQFF. The CDR3 DNA is TGTGCCAGCAGCTTATTAAAAGGGGCTCGAGGTCGGGAGCAGTTCTTC.

This clonotype was observed many times. The rearrangement links TRBV2 to TRBJ1-6; D possibly corresponds to TRBD1 (6 bases). V lost 6 bases, J lost 5 bases, and 14 bases lay in between. The CDR3 contains 15 residues. Germline V gene sequence: CDR1 SNHLY, CDR2 FYNNEI. CDR3 in DNA: TGTGCCAGCAGGGAACTCCGGACAGATAATTCACCCCTCCACTTT. This translates into CASRELRTDNSPLHF. Full variable domain (remainder filled in from reference TRBV2 and TRBJ1-6): EPEVTQTPSHQVTQMGQEVILRCVPISNHLYFYWYRQILGQKVEFLVSFYNNEISEKSEIFDDQFSVERPDGSNFTLKIRSTKLEDSAMYFCASRELRTDNSPLHFGNGTRLTVT.

This clonotype was counted at least ten times. This chain links TRBV11-2 with TRBJ1-4; D is undetermined. Trimming shortened V by 5 bases and J by 3 bases, and 25 bases separated the two germline ends. The CDR3 runs to 19 residues. CDR1 is SGHAT, CDR2 FQNNGV, per germline. In nucleotides, the CDR3 is TGTGCCAGCAGCCCTAGGACCATCCAGCGGGCGTCGGCTAATGAAAAACTGTTTTTT. Its protein product is CASSPRTIQRASANEKLFF.

The chain carries TRBV19 and TRBJ1-4; 7 bases align to TRBD1. The CDR3 is made up of 14 amino acids. Trimming removed 9 bases from V and 7 bases from J; junction bases left unmatched: 11. Germline CDR1 reads LNHDA; CDR2 reads SQIVND (reference sequence). CDR3: CASTQDRVGEKLFF. CDR3 nucleotide sequence: TGTGCCAGCACACAAGACAGGGTCGGTGAAAAACTGTTTTTT.

As to this clonotype: No conserved phenylalanine or tryptophan is present at the end of the CDR3, so a read error is the likely explanation. The chain links TRBV9 to TRBJ2-4; no clear D. The germline V and J ends were trimmed by 0 bases and 6 bases, with 10 bases remaining between them. The CDR3 totals 14 residues. CDR1 is SGDLS, CDR2 YYNGEE, per germline. CDR3 bases: TGTGCCAGCAGCGTAGACGGTGCAGTAAACATTCAGTACCTC. Translation: CASSVDGAVNIQYL.

This clonotype appeared many times. CDR3 in amino acids: CASSPTGDRAEAFF. DNA of the CDR3: TGTGCCAGCAGCCCGACAGGGGATCGGGCGGAAGCTTTCTTT. The rearrangement links TRBV7-9 to TRBJ1-1; TRBD1 matches 8 bases. The CDR3 covers 14 residues. Losses at the gene ends were 5 bases for V and 8 bases for J; bases not matched to a gene: 10. Germline V gene lookup returns CDR1 SEHNR and CDR2 FQNEAQ (reference sequence).

This chain uses TRBV6-1 with TRBJ2-7; D is ambiguous. Germline V gene sequence: CDR1 MNHNS, CDR2 SASEGT. V shed 5 bases and J shed 2 bases, with 13 bases lying between them. The CDR3 contains 14 residues. The CDR3 coding sequence is TGTGCCAGCAGTAGAGACGGACCCGCCTACGAGCAGTACTTC. Translation: CASSRDGPAYEQYF.

There are many counts of this clonotype. The chain employs TRBV29-1 and TRBJ2-7; D unresolved. CDR3 length equals 13 residues. V shed 1 base and J shed 9 bases, with 16 bases lying between them. Germline CDR1 and CDR2: SQVTM and ANQGSEA. The CDR3 loop is CSVEVSWAKVQYF. CDR3 DNA: TGCAGCGTTGAAGTATCTTGGGCGAAGGTGCAGTACTTC.

This rearrangement joins TRBV12-3 or TRBV12-4 to TRBJ2-1; TRBD2 might be the D (6 bases). V was clipped by 6 bases and J by 8 bases, with 20 bases between them. The length of the CDR3 is 15 residues. CDR3 nucleotides: TGTGCCAGCAGCCAAGTAGGCATTTGGGGGGATGAGCAGTTCTTC. It yields the protein CASSQVGIWGDEQFF.

This clonotype was detected ten times or more. The chain is built from TRBV11-1 and TRBJ1-1, with D perhaps TRBD1 (5 bases). The CDR3 spans 15 residues. Germline values: CDR1 SGHAT, CDR2 FQDESV (reference sequence). Trimming cost V 5 bases and J 4 bases, with 17 bases left between them. The CDR3 loop is CASSRGDLGTTEAFF. Here the CDR3 DNA reads TGTGCCAGCAGCCGGGGGGATCTGGGGACCACTGAAGCTTTCTTT.

At least ten counts were recorded for this clonotype. The chain links TRBV2 to TRBJ1-1; unclear D gene. The CDR3 is made up of 16 amino acids. Trimming took 1 base from V and 4 from J, leaving 16 bases between them. The germline gives CDR1 SNHLY, CDR2 FYNNEI. The CDR3 coding sequence is TGTGCCAGCAGTGAAGAGGGAAACCTGATGGGCACTGAAGCTTTCTTT. It translates to CASSEEGNLMGTEAFF.

The count of this clonotype is one. Possible read error: a much larger clone is one base away. The chain carries TRBV7-8 and TRBJ1-1; D not resolved. Trimming removed 5 bases from V and 6 bases from J, with 16 bases in between. Per the germline V gene, CDR1 is SGHVS and CDR2 is FQNEAQ. This CDR3 spans 14 amino acids. DNA for the CDR3: TGTGCCAGCAGCCCTCTCCATCTCGACCCTGAAGCTTTCTTT. Encoded protein: CASSPLHLDPEAFF.

This clonotype was counted many times. The V and J genes are TRBV2 and TRBJ1-3; D might be TRBD1 (6 bases). This CDR3 is 16 amino acids long. Trimming pared 4 bases from V and 0 bases from J, leaving 13 bases between. Germline V gene sequence: CDR1 SNHLY, CDR2 FYNNEI. In DNA form, the CDR3 reads TGTGCCAGCAGTGCACAACAGGGTATCTCTGGAAACACCATATATTTT. Amino acid sequence: CASSAQQGISGNTIYF.

The chain joins TRBV20-1 to TRBJ2-7, with 9 bases fitting TRBD1. The CDR3 contains 13 residues. V shed 5 bases, J shed 1 base, and the junction held 3 bases outside the gene matches. Germline CDR1 and CDR2: DFQATT and SNEGSKA (reference sequence). The CDR3 region is CSAGGTGSYEQYF. CDR3 bases: TGCAGTGCTGGCGGGACAGGGTCCTACGAGCAGTACTTC.